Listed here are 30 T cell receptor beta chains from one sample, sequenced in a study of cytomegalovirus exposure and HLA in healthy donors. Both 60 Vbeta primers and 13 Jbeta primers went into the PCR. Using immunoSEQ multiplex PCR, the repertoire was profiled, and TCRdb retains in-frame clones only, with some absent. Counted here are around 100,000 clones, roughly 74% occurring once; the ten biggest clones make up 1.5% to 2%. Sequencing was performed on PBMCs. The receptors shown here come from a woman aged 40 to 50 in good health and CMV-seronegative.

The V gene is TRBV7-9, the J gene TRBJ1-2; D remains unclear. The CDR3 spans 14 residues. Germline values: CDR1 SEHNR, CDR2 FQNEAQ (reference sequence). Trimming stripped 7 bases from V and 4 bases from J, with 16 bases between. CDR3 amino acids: CASNPPGAFYGYTF. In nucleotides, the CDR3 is TGTGCCAGCAACCCCCCGGGAGCCTTCTATGGCTACACCTTC.

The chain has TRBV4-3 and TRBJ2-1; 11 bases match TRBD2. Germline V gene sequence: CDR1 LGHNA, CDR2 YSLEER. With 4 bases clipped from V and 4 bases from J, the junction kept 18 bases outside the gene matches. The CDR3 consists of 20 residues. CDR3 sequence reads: CASSLLRGLAVHAGYNEQFF. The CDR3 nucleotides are TGCGCCAGCAGCCTTCTGAGGGGACTAGCGGTTCACGCCGGGTACAATGAGCAGTTCTTC.

CDR3 region: CASSGSGVDQPQHF. The DNA of the CDR3 is TGTGCCAGCAGTGGTTCCGGAGTCGATCAGCCCCAGCATTTT. The genes are TRBV2 and TRBJ1-5; D unclear. The CDR3 is 14 residues long. Germline V gene sequence: CDR1 SNHLY, CDR2 FYNNEI. V was pared by 4 bases and J by 5 bases, with 12 bases between.

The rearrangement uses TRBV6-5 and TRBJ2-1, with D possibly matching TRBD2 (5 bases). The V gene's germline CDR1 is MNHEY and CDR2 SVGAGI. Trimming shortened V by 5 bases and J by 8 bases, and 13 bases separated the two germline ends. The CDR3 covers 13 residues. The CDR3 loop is CASSEHSVHEQFF. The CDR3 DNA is TGTGCCAGCAGTGAGCATAGCGTCCATGAGCAGTTCTTC.

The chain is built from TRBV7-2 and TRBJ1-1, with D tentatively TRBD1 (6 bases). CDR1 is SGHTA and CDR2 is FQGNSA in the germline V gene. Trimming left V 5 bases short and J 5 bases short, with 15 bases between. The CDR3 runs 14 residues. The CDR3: CASSPHGTGTEAFF. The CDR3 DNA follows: TGTGCCAGCAGCCCACACGGTACAGGGACTGAAGCTTTCTTT.

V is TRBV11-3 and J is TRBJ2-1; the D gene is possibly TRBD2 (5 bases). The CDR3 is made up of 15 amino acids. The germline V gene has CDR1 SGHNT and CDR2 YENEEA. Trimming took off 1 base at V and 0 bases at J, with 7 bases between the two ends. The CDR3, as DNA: TGTGCCAGCAGCTTAGGGGCGGGCTCCTACAATGAGCAGTTCTTC. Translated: CASSLGAGSYNEQFF. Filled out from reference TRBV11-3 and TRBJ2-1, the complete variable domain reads EAGVVQSPRYKIIEKKQPVAFWCNPISGHNTLYWYLQNLGQGPELLIRYENEEAVDDSQLPKDRFSAERLKGVDSTLKIQPAELGDSAVYLCASSLGAGSYNEQFFGPGTRLTVL.

Here the CDR3 DNA reads TGTGCCACCAGCAGAGATGTAACGGGGAACACAGATACGCAGTATTTT. Its protein product is CATSRDVTGNTDTQYF. The chain recombines TRBV15 with TRBJ2-3, with a possible D match to TRBD2 (5 bases). Trimming cost V 0 bases and J 2 bases, with 12 bases left between them. Germline V lookup: CDR1 LNHNV, CDR2 YYDKDF (reference sequence). The CDR3 extends over 16 amino acids.

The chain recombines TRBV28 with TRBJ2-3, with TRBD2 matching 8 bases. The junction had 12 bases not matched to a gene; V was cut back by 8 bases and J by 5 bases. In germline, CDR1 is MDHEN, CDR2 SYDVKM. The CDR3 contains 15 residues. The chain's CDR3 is CASLSTSVNGDTQYF. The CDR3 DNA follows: TGTGCCAGCCTTTCGACTAGCGTAAATGGAGATACGCAGTATTTT.

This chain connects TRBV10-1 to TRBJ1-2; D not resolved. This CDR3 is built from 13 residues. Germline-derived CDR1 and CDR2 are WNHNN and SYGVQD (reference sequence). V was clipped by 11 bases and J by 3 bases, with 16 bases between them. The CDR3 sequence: CAPGGVEDYGYTF. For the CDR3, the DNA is TGCGCCCCTGGCGGGGTAGAGGACTATGGCTACACCTTC.

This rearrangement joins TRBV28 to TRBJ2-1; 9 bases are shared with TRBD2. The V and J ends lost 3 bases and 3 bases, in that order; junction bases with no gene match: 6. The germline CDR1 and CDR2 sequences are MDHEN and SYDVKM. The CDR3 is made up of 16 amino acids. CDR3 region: CASSFPSGGNYNEQFF. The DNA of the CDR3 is TGTGCCAGCAGTTTCCCAAGCGGGGGGAACTACAATGAGCAGTTCTTC.

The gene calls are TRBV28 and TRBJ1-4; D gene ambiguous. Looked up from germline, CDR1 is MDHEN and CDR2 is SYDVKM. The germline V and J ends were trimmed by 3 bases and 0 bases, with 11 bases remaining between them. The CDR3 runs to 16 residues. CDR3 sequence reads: CASSLLNTATNEKLFF. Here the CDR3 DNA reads TGTGCCAGCAGTTTGTTGAACACCGCAACTAATGAAAAACTGTTTTTT.

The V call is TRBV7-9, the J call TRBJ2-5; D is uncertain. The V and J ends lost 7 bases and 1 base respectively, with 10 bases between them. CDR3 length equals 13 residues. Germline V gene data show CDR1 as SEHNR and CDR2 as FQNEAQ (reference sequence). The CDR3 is CASIQAGQETQYF. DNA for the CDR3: TGTGCCAGCATCCAGGCCGGCCAAGAGACCCAGTACTTC.

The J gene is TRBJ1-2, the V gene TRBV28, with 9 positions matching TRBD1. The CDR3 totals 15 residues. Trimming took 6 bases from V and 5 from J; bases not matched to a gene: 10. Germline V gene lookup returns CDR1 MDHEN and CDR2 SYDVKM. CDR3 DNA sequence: TGTGCCAGCAGACTAGGGACAGGGTCAGGGTATGGCTACACCTTC. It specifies CASRLGTGSGYGYTF.

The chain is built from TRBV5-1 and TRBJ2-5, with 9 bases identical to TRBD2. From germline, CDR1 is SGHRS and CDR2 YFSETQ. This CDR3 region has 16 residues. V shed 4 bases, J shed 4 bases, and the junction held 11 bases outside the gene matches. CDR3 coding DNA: TGCGCCAGCAGCCCTTCGCGGGGGGGAAGGGTAGAGACCCAGTACTTC. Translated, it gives CASSPSRGGRVETQYF.

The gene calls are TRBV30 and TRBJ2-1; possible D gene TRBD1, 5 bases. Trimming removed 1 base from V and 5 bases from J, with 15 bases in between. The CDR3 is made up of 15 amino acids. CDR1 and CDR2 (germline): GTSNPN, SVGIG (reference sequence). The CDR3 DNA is TGTGCCTGGAGTGGTCCCTTGGACAAGCACAATGAGCAGTTCTTC. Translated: CAWSGPLDKHNEQFF.

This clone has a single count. The CDR3 spells CASSPQAGTGELFF. Written as DNA, the CDR3 is TGTGCCAGCTCACCACAAGCGGGCACCGGGGAGCTGTTTTTT. The chain uses TRBV18 and TRBJ2-2; TRBD2 is a possible D gene (6 bases). This CDR3 spans 14 amino acids. V was cut by 1 base and J by 4 bases, with 7 bases left in between. Germline values: CDR1 KGHSH, CDR2 LQKENI.

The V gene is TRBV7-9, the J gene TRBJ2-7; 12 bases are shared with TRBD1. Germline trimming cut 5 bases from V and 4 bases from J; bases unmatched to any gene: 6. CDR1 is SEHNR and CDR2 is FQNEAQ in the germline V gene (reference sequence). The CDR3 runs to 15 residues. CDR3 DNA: TGTGCCAGCAGCCGAGGGGGACAGGGGGCTTACGAGCAGTACTTC. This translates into CASSRGGQGAYEQYF.

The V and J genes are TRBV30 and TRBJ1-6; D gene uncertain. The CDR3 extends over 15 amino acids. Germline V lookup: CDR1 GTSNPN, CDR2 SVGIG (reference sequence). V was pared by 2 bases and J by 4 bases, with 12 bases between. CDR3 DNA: TGTGCCTGGAGTCTCTCTGGAGCTTATAATTCACCCCTCCACTTT. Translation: CAWSLSGAYNSPLHF.

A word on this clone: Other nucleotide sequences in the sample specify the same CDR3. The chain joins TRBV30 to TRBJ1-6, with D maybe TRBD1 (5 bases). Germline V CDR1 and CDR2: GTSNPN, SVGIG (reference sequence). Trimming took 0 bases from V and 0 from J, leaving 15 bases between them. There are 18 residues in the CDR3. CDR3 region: CAWSVGLAASSYNSPLHF. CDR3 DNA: TGTGCCTGGAGTGTGGGACTCGCGGCGAGCTCCTATAATTCACCCCTCCACTTT.

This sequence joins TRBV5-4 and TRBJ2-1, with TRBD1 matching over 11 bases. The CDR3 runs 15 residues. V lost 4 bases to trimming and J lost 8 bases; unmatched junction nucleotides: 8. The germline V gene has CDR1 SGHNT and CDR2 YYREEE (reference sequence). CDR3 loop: CASSVDRGLFDEQFF. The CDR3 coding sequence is TGTGCCAGCAGCGTGGACAGGGGGCTATTCGATGAGCAGTTCTTC.

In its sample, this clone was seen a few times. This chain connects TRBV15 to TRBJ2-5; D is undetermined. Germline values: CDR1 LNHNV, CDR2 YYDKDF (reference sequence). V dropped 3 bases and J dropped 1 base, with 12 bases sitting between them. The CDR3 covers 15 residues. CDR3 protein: CATSSNPRIQETQYF. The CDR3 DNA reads TGTGCCACCAGCAGCAATCCGCGTATCCAAGAGACCCAGTACTTC.

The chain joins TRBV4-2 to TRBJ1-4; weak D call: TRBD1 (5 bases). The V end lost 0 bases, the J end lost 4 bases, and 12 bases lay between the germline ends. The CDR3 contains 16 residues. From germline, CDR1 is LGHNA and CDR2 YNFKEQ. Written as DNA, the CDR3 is TGTGCCAGCAGCCAAGATCAGGGAAGGAATAATGAAAAACTGTTTTTT. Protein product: CASSQDQGRNNEKLFF.

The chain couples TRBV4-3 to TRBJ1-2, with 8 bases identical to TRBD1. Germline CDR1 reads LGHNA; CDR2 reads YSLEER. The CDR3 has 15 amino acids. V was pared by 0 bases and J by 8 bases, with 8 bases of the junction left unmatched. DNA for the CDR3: TGCGCCAGCAGCCAAGATAACAGGGGGGCTGGGGGCTACACCTTC. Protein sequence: CASSQDNRGAGGYTF.

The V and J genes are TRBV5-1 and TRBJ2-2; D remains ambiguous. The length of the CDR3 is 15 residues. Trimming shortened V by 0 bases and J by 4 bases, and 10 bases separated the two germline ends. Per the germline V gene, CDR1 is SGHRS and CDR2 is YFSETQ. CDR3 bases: TGCGCCAGCAGCTTGGACCAGGTGTCCACCGGGGAGCTGTTTTTT. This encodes CASSLDQVSTGELFF.

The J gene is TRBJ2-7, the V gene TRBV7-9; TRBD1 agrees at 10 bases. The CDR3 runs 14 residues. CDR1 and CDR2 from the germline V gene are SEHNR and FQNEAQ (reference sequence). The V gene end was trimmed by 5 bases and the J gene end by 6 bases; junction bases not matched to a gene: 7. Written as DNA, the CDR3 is TGTGCCAGCAGCCGACAGGGGGCTGCAGCCGAGCAGTACTTC. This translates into CASSRQGAAAEQYF.

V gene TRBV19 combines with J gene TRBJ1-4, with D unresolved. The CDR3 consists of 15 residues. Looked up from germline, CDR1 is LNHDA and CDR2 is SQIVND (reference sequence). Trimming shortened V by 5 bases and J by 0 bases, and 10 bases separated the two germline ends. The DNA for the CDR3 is TGTGCCAGTAGTCTAAGGACTTCAACTAATGAAAAACTGTTTTTT. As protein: CASSLRTSTNEKLFF.

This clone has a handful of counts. The CDR3 spells CASTHGTGNDEQYF. CDR3 DNA: TGTGCCAGCACGCACGGGACAGGGAACGACGAGCAGTACTTC. The chain links TRBV6-6 to TRBJ2-7, with TRBD1 matching 9 bases. The trim removed 7 bases at V and 5 bases at J, leaving 9 bases unmatched. Germline CDR1 is MNHNY and CDR2 is SVGAGI (reference sequence). The CDR3 loop spans 14 amino acids.

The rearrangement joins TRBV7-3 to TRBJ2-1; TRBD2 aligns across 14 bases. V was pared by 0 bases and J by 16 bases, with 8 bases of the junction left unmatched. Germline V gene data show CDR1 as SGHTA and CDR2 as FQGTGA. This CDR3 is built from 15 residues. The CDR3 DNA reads TGTGCCAGCAGCTTAACCCCCCGACTAGCGGGAGGGTACTTCTTC. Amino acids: CASSLTPRLAGGYFF.

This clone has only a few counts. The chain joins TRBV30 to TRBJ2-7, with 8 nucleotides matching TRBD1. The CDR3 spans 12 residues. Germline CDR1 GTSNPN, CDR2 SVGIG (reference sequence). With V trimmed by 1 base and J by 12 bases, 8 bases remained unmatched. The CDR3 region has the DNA TGTGCCTGGAGTGACAGGGGGTTCGCGGCGTACTTC. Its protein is CAWSDRGFAAYF.

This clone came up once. This CDR3 is CASSLVLAGTYEQYF. The CDR3 bases are TGCGCCAGCAGCTTGGTGTTAGCGGGAACCTACGAGCAGTACTTC. This chain uses TRBV5-1 with TRBJ2-7; 8 bases agree with TRBD2. Losses at the gene ends were 0 bases for V and 2 bases for J; bases not matched to a gene: 4. The CDR3 is 15 amino acids. Germline V gene lookup returns CDR1 SGHRS and CDR2 YFSETQ.